A selection of T cell receptor beta chains follows, all from one sample in a study of shared clonotypes between healthy human individuals. Assay: immunoSEQ multiplex PCR; the TCRdb copy retains only in-frame clones and omits some. In the table there are some 1 million clones, 75% of which are singletons. Input material: memory CD4+ T cells sorted from blood. The source is a man between 18 and 29 years old in good health. The CDR3 runs from the conserved cysteine through the conserved F or W. The D gene is left open where the match is weak. Clone sizes are given selectively: once, few, many, or a class where the clone is expanded.

abundance,d_gene,v_gene,j_gene,CDR3nt,CDR3aa
-,TRBD1,TRBV2,TRBJ2-1,TGTGCCAGCGGACGGTGGACAGGGAGTAAGTTCTTC,CASGRWTGSKFF
-,TRBD1,TRBV6-6,TRBJ1-1,TGTGCCAGCAGTACAGACAGGGGGGGCACTGAAGCTTTCTTT,CASSTDRGGTEAFF
once,TRBD2,TRBV11-2,TRBJ2-3,TGTGCCAGCAGCTTGGCCACTAGCGGCCTAGGGGCAGATACGCAGTATTTT,CASSLATSGLGADTQYF
few,-,TRBV6-1,TRBJ1-6,TGTGCCAGCATTCCCCAGGGAAATTCACCCCTCCACTTT,CASIPQGNSPLHF
-,-,TRBV30,TRBJ2-3,TGTGCCTGGAGTATAGGTTCTAGCACAGATACGCAGTATTTT,CAWSIGSSTDTQYF
-,TRBD2,TRBV4-2,TRBJ2-1,TGTGCCAGCAGCCAAGGACTAGCAGGCAATGAGCAGTTCTTC,CASSQGLAGNEQFF
-,TRBD2,TRBV7-9,TRBJ2-5,TGTGCCAGCAGCTTTACGGGAGGCCCTGAAGAGACCCAGTACTTC,CASSFTGGPEETQYF
-,-,TRBV6-1,TRBJ2-4,TGTGCCAGCAGTGCCACGCCTGGGACCGGACTCGGCATTCAGTACTTC,CASSATPGTGLGIQYF
-,TRBD1,TRBV9,TRBJ1-4,TGTGCCAGCAGCGCGTCGGGACAGGGGGCGCGAAATGAAAAACTGTTTTTT,CASSASGQGARNEKLFF
-,TRBD1,TRBV2,TRBJ2-5,TGTGCCAGCAGACTTGACAGGGTTCAAGAGACCCAGTACTTC,CASRLDRVQETQYF